This is a list of T cell receptor beta chains from one sample in a study of blood T cells in healthy people across ages. TCRdb reprocessed the 5' RACE reads via MiXCR and lists one record per CDR3 protein. Seen here are about 1.8 million distinct CDR3 sequences, about 50% observed once, and the top ten hold less than 2.5%. Sequenced: blood. Receptor source: a woman between 40 and 50 years old in good health. The CDR3 runs from the conserved cysteine through the conserved F or W. D genes are given only for firm matches. Clone sizes are given selectively: once, few, many, or a class where the clone is expanded.

-	TRBV4-1	-	TRBJ2-3	TGCGCCAGCAGCCAAGAGTGGGCGCGGAGCACAGATACGCAGTATTTT	CASSQEWARSTDTQYF
-	TRBV4-2	-	TRBJ1-1	TGTGCCAGCAGCAACCCGACAGTGAACACTGAAGCTTTCTTT	CASSNPTVNTEAFF
few	TRBV2	TRBD1	TRBJ2-1	TGTGCCAGCAGTGAGAGGGGACAGCGATACAATGAGCAGTTCTTC	CASSERGQRYNEQFF
-	TRBV10-2	-	TRBJ2-1	TGCGCCAGCGCCCTGACCAGGGATGAGCAGTTCTTC	CASALTRDEQFF
-	TRBV27	TRBD2	TRBJ2-3	TGTGCCATTCGTCAACCGGGACTAGCGGGGAGTGCGGATACGCAGTATTTT	CAIRQPGLAGSADTQYF
few	TRBV20-1	-	TRBJ2-5	TGCAGTGCCGGAACGGCTAGACAAGAGACCCAGTACTTC	CSAGTARQETQYF
-	TRBV6-5	-	TRBJ2-3	TGTGCCAGCAGTTACCCTACCGGGCTGCAGTATTTT	CASSYPTGLQYF
few	TRBV6-2/TRBV6-3	TRBD2	TRBJ2-1	TGTGCCAGCAGTTACACCGGACTAGCGGGGCTCTATTACAATGAGCAGTTCTTC	CASSYTGLAGLYYNEQFF
-	TRBV11-3	-	TRBJ2-4	TGTGCCAGCAGCCCGGGGGGCGGGGACATTCAGTACTTC	CASSPGGGDIQYF
-	TRBV10-3	TRBD2	TRBJ2-7	TGTGCCATCAGTGAGGCGAAAACTGGGACTAGTTGGTCCTACAATGAGCAGTACTTC	CAISEAKTGTSWSYNEQYF
-	TRBV6-2/TRBV6-3	-	TRBJ1-5	TGTGCCAGCAGTGACGGGCGTCCCAATCAGCCCCAGCATTTT	CASSDGRPNQPQHF
-	TRBV28	TRBD2	TRBJ2-7	TGTGCCAGCAGTCCCCGGACTAGCAGACAACGATACGAGCAGTACTTC	CASSPRTSRQRYEQYF
-	TRBV29-1	-	TRBJ1-2	TGCAGCGTTGACTTTTTTGATAGCGATGGCTACACCTTC	CSVDFFDSDGYTF
-	TRBV6-5	-	TRBJ1-4	TGTGCCAGCAGTTACTCCCCGACGGTCCTCGGGGAAAAACTGTTTTTT	CASSYSPTVLGEKLFF
few	TRBV5-6	TRBD1	TRBJ2-1	TGTGCCAGCAGCCTAATCCCGACAGGGGTCAATGAGCAGTTCTTC	CASSLIPTGVNEQFF
-	TRBV12-5	TRBD2	TRBJ2-5	TGTGCTAGTAGCACTTTGGGACTAGCGGGGGAAGAGACCCAGTACTTC	CASSTLGLAGEETQYF
few	TRBV20-1	-	TRBJ2-7	TGCAGTGCTAGAGGTCAGGACAGCTACGAGCAGTACTTC	CSARGQDSYEQYF
-	TRBV5-6	TRBD1	TRBJ1-2	TGTGCCAGCAGCCCATCCGACAGGGGGCTATACTATGGCTACACCTTC	CASSPSDRGLYYGYTF
-	TRBV4-2	-	TRBJ2-1	TGTGCCAGCAGCCAAGCCTTACAGGACAATGAGCAGTTCTTC	CASSQALQDNEQFF
few	TRBV28	-	TRBJ2-1	TGTGCCAGCAAGAGCGGTAGCTCCTACAATGAGCAGTTCTTC	CASKSGSSYNEQFF
-	TRBV25-1	-	TRBJ1-1	TGTGCCAGCAGTGAAGTAGGGGTTGGGACTGAAGCTTTCTTT	CASSEVGVGTEAFF
-	TRBV6-2/TRBV6-3	TRBD2	TRBJ2-1	TGTGCCAGCAGTCGGAAGAGCGGGGGGGCATATGAGCAGTTCTTC	CASSRKSGGAYEQFF
-	TRBV5-5	-	TRBJ1-1	TGTGCCAGCAGACCCAGGCCGGGAACGAACACTGAAGCTTTCTTT	CASRPRPGTNTEAFF
-	TRBV6-5	TRBD2	TRBJ2-5	TGTGCCAGCAGTTACTCGGGACTAGCGGGGGTGACAGAGACCCAGTACTTC	CASSYSGLAGVTETQYF
-	TRBV6-2/TRBV6-3	-	TRBJ2-7	TGTGCCAGCAACTCGAACAGGGTTTCGAACGAGCAGTACTTC	CASNSNRVSNEQYF
-	TRBV20-1	-	TRBJ2-1	TGCAGTGCTAGAGGTCGGAGGGGGCGTTACAATGAGCAGTTCTTC	CSARGRRGRYNEQFF
few	TRBV28	TRBD2	TRBJ2-5	TGTGCCAGCAGCGAGGGACTAGACGAGACCCAGTACTTC	CASSEGLDETQYF
-	TRBV12-3/TRBV12-4	TRBD1	TRBJ2-2	TGTGCCAGCAGTTTCCAGGGGGCGGACACCGGGGAGCTGTTTTTT	CASSFQGADTGELFF
-	TRBV7-9	TRBD1	TRBJ2-7	TGTGCCAGCAGCTTCGACAGGGTTGGGCACGAGCAGTACTTC	CASSFDRVGHEQYF
many	TRBV9	TRBD1	TRBJ1-2	TGTGCCAGCAGCGGAGGACAGGTTTTAAACTATGGCTACACCTTC	CASSGGQVLNYGYTF
-	TRBV11-1	-	TRBJ2-7	TGTGCCAGCAGCTTAGGGGATATCGAGCAGTACTTC	CASSLGDIEQYF
few	TRBV7-2	TRBD2	TRBJ2-3	TGTGCCAGCAGCTTAGCTAGCGGGGGATACGGAACGCAGTATTTT	CASSLASGGYGTQYF
-	TRBV16	-	TRBJ1-5	TGTGCCAGCAGCCAATGGAGGGCGGCAGGGGATCAGCCCCAGCATTTT	CASSQWRAAGDQPQHF
-	TRBV7-2	TRBD2	TRBJ2-5	TGTGCCAGCAGCTTAGCTAGTAGCGGGGGGGCTGGAACCCAGTACTTC	CASSLASSGGAGTQYF
-	TRBV12-3/TRBV12-4	TRBD1	TRBJ2-3	TGTGCCAGCAGCGAACAGGGGAAGGATGCGCAGTATTTT	CASSEQGKDAQYF
-	TRBV6-1	-	TRBJ1-1	TGTGCCAGCAGTAGAACCAGGGGATGGACTCGAAAGAACACTGAAGCTTTCTTT	CASSRTRGWTRKNTEAFF
-	TRBV20-1	TRBD1	TRBJ1-2	TGCAGTGCTAGAGACCTGACAGGGTATAACTATGGCTACACCTTC	CSARDLTGYNYGYTF
-	TRBV4-3	-	TRBJ2-5	TGCGCCAGCAGCCAAGACCAGGGACCAGGGGACCAAGAGACCCAGTACTTC	CASSQDQGPGDQETQYF
-	TRBV4-3	-	TRBJ2-5	TGCGCCAGCAGCCAAGATCTTCCGGGCTCCGTTGGGGAGACCCAGTACTTC	CASSQDLPGSVGETQYF
-	TRBV12-3/TRBV12-4	-	TRBJ2-7	TGTGCCAGCAGATCGACCGGGCTAGCCTACGAGCAGTACTTC	CASRSTGLAYEQYF
-	TRBV10-3	TRBD2	TRBJ2-4	TGTGCCATCAGTGACCCGGGAGGGGCTAAAAACATTCAGTACTTC	CAISDPGGAKNIQYF
few	TRBV7-9	-	TRBJ2-3	TGTGCCAGCGCCCACAGGACAGATACGCAGTATTTT	CASAHRTDTQYF
-	TRBV20-1	-	TRBJ1-5	TGCAGTGCTCCGGACAGAAGTAGCAATCAGCCCCAGCATTTT	CSAPDRSSNQPQHF
-	TRBV3-1	-	TRBJ1-5	TGTGCCAGCAGCCAGCTACTTAGCAATCAGCCCCAGCATTTT	CASSQLLSNQPQHF
few	TRBV5-1	TRBD2	TRBJ2-1	TGCGCCAGCAGCCCCTTAGCGGGGGTCAGCTCCTACAATGAGCAGTTCTTC	CASSPLAGVSSYNEQFF
few	TRBV3-1	-	TRBJ2-5	TGTGCCAGCAGCCAAGCTTCGGCCAAGGAGACCCAGTACTTC	CASSQASAKETQYF
-	TRBV20-1	-	TRBJ1-5	TGCAGTGCTAGTGTCTCAGTCGGCGCGAATCAGCCCCAGCATTTT	CSASVSVGANQPQHF
-	TRBV28	TRBD1	TRBJ1-5	TGTGCCAGCAGCTATCACAGGGGAGATCAGCCCCAGCATTTT	CASSYHRGDQPQHF
-	TRBV7-9	TRBD1	TRBJ2-3	TGTGCCAGCAGCTCCAGGACAGGGATTAGAACAGATACGCAGTATTTT	CASSSRTGIRTDTQYF
-	TRBV12-3/TRBV12-4	-	TRBJ2-3	TGTGCCAGCAGTTTTGGGGGTCACACAGATACGCAGTATTTT	CASSFGGHTDTQYF
-	TRBV4-2	-	TRBJ2-3	TGTGCCAGCAGCCAAGCCGTCTCGGCCGATACGCAGTATTTT	CASSQAVSADTQYF
-	TRBV9	-	TRBJ2-3	TGTGCCAGCAGCCCCCAGGGGCACACGGATACGCAGTATTTT	CASSPQGHTDTQYF